Listed here are 14 T cell receptor beta chains from one sample, sequenced in a study of blood T cell repertoires in COVID-19 (TCRdb year 2020). Library preparation employed the immunoSEQ multiplex PCR assay. Imported from immuneACCESS, the table was reduced by TCRdb to in-frame sequences with V and J called. These copies leave out some clones; in studies compared against another copy, an unresolved V gene accounts for under half, and the cause of the remainder is not known. The sample table records about 220,000 clones; 80% to 90% of these occur just once. The top ten clonotypes cover 9.7% of the sample. Sequenced sample: peripheral blood. The receptors were sampled from a man in his forties or fifties with active or convalescent COVID-19.

The rearrangement links TRBV5-6 to TRBJ2-3, with D possibly being TRBD2 (6 bases). This CDR3 is built from 17 residues. Trimming shortened V by 3 bases and J by 6 bases, and 23 bases separated the two germline ends. Germline-derived CDR1 and CDR2 are SGHDT and YYEEEE. CDR3 coding DNA: TGTGCCAGCAGCTCGGGGAGACCGGGACTCACTGTGGATACGCAGTATTTT. Protein: CASSSGRPGLTVDTQYF.

This sequence joins TRBV7-8 and TRBJ1-2; D perhaps matches TRBD1 (5 bases). This CDR3 region has 15 residues. Germline V gene lookup returns CDR1 SGHVS and CDR2 FQNEAQ. V was cut by 2 bases and J by 6 bases, with 16 bases left in between. The CDR3 here is CASSLKGLGSDGYTF. Written as DNA, the CDR3 is TGTGCCAGCAGCTTAAAGGGACTCGGTTCGGATGGCTACACCTTC.

This rearrangement joins TRBV5-1 to TRBJ2-3; 13 bases fit TRBD2. The ends lost 7 bases at V and 5 bases at J; junction bases unmatched: 4. CDR1 is SGHRS, CDR2 YFSETQ, per germline. The CDR3 is made up of 14 amino acids. CDR3 bases: TGCGCCAGCCAGGGACTAGCGGGGCAAGATACGCAGTATTTT. Translating gives CASQGLAGQDTQYF.

This chain connects TRBV5-1 to TRBJ2-7; 11 bases agree with TRBD1. Per the germline V gene, CDR1 is SGHRS and CDR2 is YFSETQ. The CDR3 length is 14 residues. The V segment lost 0 bases and the J segment 5 bases; nucleotides outside the gene matches: 1. The CDR3 DNA reads as TGCGCCAGCAGCTTGGGGACAGGGGGCAACGAGCAGTACGTC. This codes for CASSLGTGGNEQYV.

V and J are TRBV7-2 and TRBJ2-1; TRBD2 matches 7 bases. Germline CDR1 SGHTA, CDR2 FQGNSA. Trimming cost V 5 bases and J 2 bases; bases outside gene matches: 9. The CDR3 has 16 amino acids. DNA of the CDR3: TGTGCCAGCAGCCCCTCGGGAAGCGGGACCTACAATGAGCAGTTCTTC. It encodes CASSPSGSGTYNEQFF.

The chain is built from TRBV5-1 and TRBJ2-1, with TRBD2 matching 7 bases. Trimming took 5 bases from V and 7 from J; bases not matched to a gene: 6. This CDR3 is 13 amino acids long. The germline CDR1 and CDR2 sequences are SGHRS and YFSETQ. DNA for the CDR3: TGCGCCAGCAGGGGAGGGGTGGGTAATGAGCAGTTCTTC. It translates to CASRGGVGNEQFF.

This clone was observed a single time. The CDR3, as DNA: TGTGCCAGCAGTTTTGTAGGGCCGGGAGGGGCCAACGTCCTGACTTTC. Its translation: CASSFVGPGGANVLTF. This chain uses TRBV27 with TRBJ2-6; D possibly corresponds to TRBD2 (5 bases). The ends were cut back, 3 bases at V and 4 bases at J, with 13 bases in the middle. CDR1 and CDR2 (germline): MNHEY, SMNVEV (reference sequence). This CDR3 has 16 amino acids.

The rearrangement joins TRBV3-1 (or the pseudogene TRBV3-2) to TRBJ1-5; possible D gene TRBD1, 6 bases. In germline, CDR1 is LGHDT, CDR2 YNNKEL (reference sequence). V was cut by 4 bases and J by 2 bases, with 12 bases left in between. The CDR3 runs to 15 residues. CDR3 nucleotide sequence: TGTGCCAGCAGCCCCCCAGGACAGCGCAATCAGCCCCAGCATTTT. Its translation: CASSPPGQRNQPQHF.

The chain carries TRBV6-5 and TRBJ1-1, with 9 nucleotides matching TRBD1. The CDR3 is made up of 13 amino acids. Germline V gives CDR1 MNHEY, CDR2 SVGAGI. The junction had 8 bases not matched to a gene; V was cut back by 5 bases and J by 10 bases. The CDR3 protein is CASSPGTGLGAFF. CDR3 in DNA: TGTGCCAGCAGTCCGGGGACAGGGCTGGGAGCTTTCTTT.

This clone was picked up a small number of times. This sequence joins TRBV28 and TRBJ1-1; D remains ambiguous. CDR3 length: 15 amino acids. The V gene's germline CDR1 is MDHEN and CDR2 SYDVKM. Trimming took off 6 bases at V and 5 bases at J, with 19 bases between the two ends. CDR3 DNA sequence: TGTGCCAGCAGCCCTAGTGGGTGGTTTGGTACTGAAGCTTTCTTT. Encoded protein: CASSPSGWFGTEAFF.

This clone has only a few counts. The CDR3: CASSSAAWGNSPLHF. The DNA of the CDR3 is TGCGCCAGCAGCTCGGCCGCCTGGGGCAATTCACCCCTCCACTTT. The chain links TRBV5-1 to TRBJ1-6; the D gene is possibly TRBD1 (5 bases). The CDR3 contains 15 residues. The germline CDR1 and CDR2 sequences are SGHRS and YFSETQ. The ends were cut back, 3 bases at V and 7 bases at J, with 14 bases in the middle. Variable domain in full (rest from reference TRBV5-1 and TRBJ1-6): KAGVTQTPRYLIKTRGQQVTLSCSPISGHRSVSWYQQTPGQGLQFLFEYFSETQRNKGNFPGRFSGRQFSNSRSEMNVSTLELGDSALYLCASSSAAWGNSPLHFGNGTRLTVT.

The chain recombines TRBV7-9 with TRBJ1-1; the D gene is possibly TRBD1 (5 bases). CDR1 and CDR2 (germline): SEHNR, FQNEAQ (reference sequence). The CDR3 length is 13 residues. With 4 bases removed from V and 5 bases from J, the gap between germline ends came to 11 bases. CDR3 protein: CASSSRVRTEAFF. CDR3 bases: TGTGCCAGCAGCTCCAGGGTAAGAACTGAAGCTTTCTTT. The complete variable domain, with remaining parts taken from reference TRBV7-9 and TRBJ1-1, reads DTGVSQNPRHKITKRGQNVTFRCDPISEHNRLYWYRQTLGQGPEFLTYFQNEAQLEKSRLLSDRFSAERPKGSFSTLEIQRTEQGDSAMYLCASSSRVRTEAFFGQGTRLTVV.

The chain uses TRBV10-2 and TRBJ1-6; 12 nucleotides align to TRBD1. The CDR3 runs 16 residues. The junction had 8 bases not matched to a gene; V was cut back by 6 bases and J by 8 bases. Germline V gene data show CDR1 as WSHSY and CDR2 as SAAADI. The CDR3 DNA reads TGCGCCAGCAGCGCCGGGACAGGGGGCGAGGATTCACCCCTCCACTTT. Translated, it gives CASSAGTGGEDSPLHF.

The V call is TRBV7-2, the J call TRBJ1-3; maybe TRBD1 (5 bases). Germline CDR1 reads SGHTA; CDR2 reads FQGNSA. The CDR3 has 16 amino acids. The V and J ends lost 2 bases and 0 bases respectively, with 11 bases between them. CDR3 coding DNA: TGTGCCAGCAGCTTATGGGGCGGAGACTCTGGAAACACCATATATTTT. Its protein is CASSLWGGDSGNTIYF.